Described below is a single T cell receptor (beta chain) sequence and its context. Its antigen is unknown. It has no much larger one-base neighbor in the sample; base qualities were not kept. The V end loses 5 bases and the J end loses 3 bases, and a stretch of 10 bases separates them. The cysteine opens and the phenylalanine closes a CDR3 of 13 amino acids. The entry retains the CDR3 DNA only, 39 bases that are in frame from base 1. Based on the germline V gene (reference sequence), the CDR1 and CDR2 sequences are SEHNR and FQNEAQ. The sample originates from a study of blood T cell repertoires in COVID-19 (dated by TCRdb to 2020 to 2022). For context, the study as a whole: Samples from collaborators originated in the United States, Italy and Spain and spanned both the acute and convalescent phases of COVID-19. Samples came from the ongoing ImmuneRACE study (first 160 participants) plus 1,254 subjects from 6 global collaborators. Deeply sampled blood TCRbeta repertoires from subjects exposed to, actively infected with, or recovered from COVID-19 were included in the dataset. Sample metadata almost always included a de-identified subject ID, COVID-19 status, age in years and sex. Where available, HLA class I and class II types were obtained from metadata supplied by the sample provider rather than from assay-based typing. The repertoires were released in a freely available public database meant as a resource for research on the immune response to SARS-CoV-2. The prospective study material was composed of cDNA or gDNA derived from T cells, B-cell-depleted T cells, or PBMCs.

Each collaborating institution followed its own protocols to collect whole blood in K2EDTA tubes. For TCRbeta analysis, collaborators shipped samples in one of three forms: frozen whole blood, isolated PBMCs, or DNA extracted from either of those sample types. TCRbeta CDR3 regions were amplified from genomic DNA using the immunoSEQ Assay, a bias-controlled multiplex PCR. Processing in the source paper ran as follows. Nucleated cell counts per sample were estimated from amplification of reference gene primers within the assay. Sequence reads were collapsed and filtered to measure the absolute abundance of every unique TCRbeta CDR3 rearrangement. For each sample, productive Simpson clonality was calculated as the square root of Simpson's diversity index across productive rearrangements. Imported from immuneACCESS, the table was reduced by TCRdb to in-frame sequences with V and J called. These copies leave out some clones; in studies compared against another copy, an unresolved V gene accounts for under half, and the cause of the remainder is not known. That table gives V, J and clone size, and the DNA gave D and trimming. For this sample the table gives some 180,000 clones, of which about 75% were detected only once. Of the sample, roughly 8.6% falls within the top ten clones.

The full study reports these points: The amount of clinical and demographic metadata varied by source and participant and was provided uncurated.

Recombination linked TRBV7-9 to TRBJ1-2, with the D gene not confidently named. Sequenced input: peripheral blood. This clonotype was obtained from a woman in her fifties or sixties with active or convalescent COVID-19. CDR3 region: CASSLLDHYGYTF. The bases are TGTGCCAGCAGCCTGCTAGACCACTATGGCTACACCTTC.